This T cell receptor beta chain is from a study of beta chain features in type 1 diabetes. Overall study: In all, about 110 million sorted cells from all samples were analyzed.

This clone was seen a handful of times. Its antigen is still unknown. Study-level findings and limits: In these data, an HLA type influence on TCRB rearrangement remained unresolved. There was a moderate but significant shortening of TCRB CDR3s in all four CD4+ subsets of Type 1 diabetes patients. The naive, central memory and Treg TCRB repertoires of patients appeared to be more similar to one another than those of healthy donors.

Germline V CDR1 and CDR2: ENHRY, SYGVKD. The ends were cut back, 6 bases at V and 2 bases at J, with 10 bases in the middle. This CDR3 spans 13 amino acids. Investigators reverse transcribed all isolated RNA, so they sequenced expressed TCRB transcripts. The table came from immunoSEQ multiplex PCR; TCRdb's copy has only in-frame clones and leaves some out. Counted here are roughly 230,000 clones, 9.6% occurring once; the ten biggest clones make up approximately 0.03%. The clonotype was recovered from a woman aged 18-29 years in good health. Specimen: naive CD4+ T cells from blood. The chain recombines TRBV10-3 with TRBJ2-5; a possible D gene is TRBD1 (6 bases). CDR3 sequence (DNA): TGTGCCATCAGAGAAGGGGGACAAGAGACCCAGTACTTC. This sequence encodes CAIREGGQETQYF.